These 5 T cell receptor beta chains share one sample of origin, sequenced in a study of cytomegalovirus exposure and HLA in healthy donors. It was with 60 Vbeta and 13 Jbeta primers that the PCR ran. Clones were sequenced by immunoSEQ multiplex PCR, and TCRdb holds only the in-frame ones, with some missing. The sample carries roughly 290,000 clones, 80% to 90% recorded once. The sample taken for sequencing was PBMCs. The origin of the receptors is a woman aged 18-29 years in good health and CMV-seronegative.

This chain uses TRBV11-2 with TRBJ2-7; D possibly corresponds to TRBD1 (7 bases). CDR1 is SGHAT, CDR2 FQNNGV, per germline. The CDR3 is made up of 16 amino acids. Trimming shortened V by 1 base and J by 2 bases, and 15 bases separated the two germline ends. The DNA of the CDR3 is TGTGCCAGCAGCTTAGTACCAGGGGGGAAAACCTACGAGCAGTACTTC. Translating gives CASSLVPGGKTYEQYF.

This clone was observed once. The chain employs TRBV9 and TRBJ2-5; 9 bases align to TRBD2. J was trimmed by 9 bases and V by 4 bases; bases with no gene match: 16. The germline V gene has CDR1 SGDLS and CDR2 YYNGEE. The CDR3 runs to 16 residues. This chain's CDR3 is CASSPSGTSSWEAQYF. CDR3 sequence (DNA): TGTGCCAGCAGCCCGTCAGGGACTAGCAGTTGGGAGGCCCAGTACTTC.

On this clone: This sample includes further DNA sequences coding for the same CDR3. The rearrangement joins TRBV7-9 to TRBJ2-7, with TRBD1 matching 8 bases. CDR1 is SEHNR and CDR2 is FQNEAQ in the germline V gene (reference sequence). Trimming took 5 bases from V and 3 from J; bases not matched to a gene: 3. This CDR3 contains 13 residues. This chain's CDR3 is CASSLTGGYEQYF. Here the CDR3 DNA reads TGTGCCAGCAGCCTAACAGGGGGCTACGAGCAGTACTTC.

The CDR3 coding sequence is TGTGCCAGCAGTACAGGGCCAAGCTCCTACAATGAGCAGTTCTTC. It is translated as CASSTGPSSYNEQFF. The V gene is TRBV2, the J gene TRBJ2-1; tentative D call: TRBD1 (6 bases). Trimming shortened V by 5 bases and J by 0 bases, and 11 bases separated the two germline ends. Germline V gene data show CDR1 as SNHLY and CDR2 as FYNNEI. This CDR3 has 15 amino acids.

CDR3 sequence (DNA): TGTGCCAGCAGTCTGCAGGGGGCCAGGGACTATGGCTACACCTTC. Encoded protein: CASSLQGARDYGYTF. The chain employs TRBV6-6 and TRBJ1-2, with 8 bases matching TRBD1. This CDR3 spans 15 amino acids. CDR1 and CDR2 (germline): MNHNY, SVGAGI (reference sequence). V shed 5 bases, J shed 3 bases, and the junction held 8 bases outside the gene matches.